Following are 29 T cell receptor beta chains from one sample sequenced in a study of CD8 T cells in Susac syndrome (dated by TCRdb to the late 2010s). Library preparation used the immunoSEQ multiplex PCR assay. RNA was extracted using the RNeasy kit, and roughly 0.45 to 1 microgram was reverse transcribed with random hexamers. The public reads were reanalyzed by TCRdb: fastp trimming at Q25, MiXCR alignment, in-frame beta chains only. Each record represents a unique CDR3 protein, reported with the most common genes and DNA among its rows. Counted in this sample were about 210,000 distinct CDR3 sequences; approximately 95% of them appeared once. The top ten constitute about 0.091% of the sample. Sequenced material: CD4+ T cells from PBMCs. These receptor sequences come from a human donor with multiple sclerosis.

This clonotype was picked up one time. This rearrangement joins TRBV14 to TRBJ1-2; unclear D gene. The CDR3 contains 14 residues. CDR1 SGHDN and CDR2 FVKESK come from the germline V gene. V was shortened by 4 bases and J by 4 bases, with 13 bases between the two germline ends. CDR3 DNA: TGTGCCAGCAGCCCGACCGCTTTAATCTATGGCTACACCTTC. Its translation is CASSPTALIYGYTF.

This rearrangement joins TRBV15 to TRBJ2-6, with unresolved D. Germline lookup yields CDR1 LNHNV and CDR2 YYDKDF (reference sequence). The CDR3 spans 15 residues. V shed 3 bases and J shed 0 bases, with 6 bases lying between them. CDR3 residues: CATSSPLSGANVLTF. The CDR3, as DNA: TGTGCCACCAGCAGCCCCCTCTCTGGGGCCAACGTCCTGACTTTC.

V and J are TRBV6-5 and TRBJ1-2, with TRBD1 matching 8 bases. The CDR3 covers 14 residues. Germline V gene sequence: CDR1 MNHEY, CDR2 SVGAGI. V was clipped by 7 bases and J by 7 bases; unmatched bases: 11. CDR3 nucleotides: TGTGCCAGCATGATCAGTCGGACAGGGTTTGGCTACACCTTC. Translation: CASMISRTGFGYTF.

The chain combines TRBV15 with TRBJ2-3; D is unclear. CDR3 length: 11 residues. V was cut by 4 bases and J by 3 bases, with 2 bases left in between. Germline V lookup: CDR1 LNHNV, CDR2 YYDKDF (reference sequence). The CDR3 region is CATSKTDTQYF. The CDR3 DNA is TGTGCCACCAGCAAAACAGATACGCAGTATTTT.

The chain recombines TRBV9 with TRBJ2-7; D call uncertain. The germline V gene encodes CDR1 SGDLS and CDR2 YYNGEE. The CDR3 sequence is 14 residues long. With 0 bases removed from V and 0 bases from J, the gap between germline ends came to 7 bases. The CDR3 reads CASSVDASSYEQYF. CDR3 nucleotides: TGTGCCAGCAGCGTAGATGCGTCCTCCTACGAGCAGTACTTC.

This clonotype was seen once. The chain links TRBV11-1 to TRBJ2-3; D is ambiguous. Germline V lookup: CDR1 SGHAT, CDR2 FQDESV (reference sequence). The CDR3 extends over 12 amino acids. Trimming shortened V by 9 bases and J by 4 bases, and 11 bases separated the two germline ends. CDR3 sequence reads: CASGERPDTQYF. The CDR3, as DNA: TGTGCCAGTGGAGAAAGGCCAGATACGCAGTATTTT.

The chain joins TRBV7-9 to TRBJ2-5; D may be TRBD1 or TRBD2 (5 bases each). V was clipped by 8 bases and J by 5 bases, with 15 bases between them. Germline lookup yields CDR1 SEHNR and CDR2 FQNEAQ (reference sequence). This CDR3 is built from 13 residues. DNA for the CDR3: TGTGCCAGCTCCATGGGGGTTCGCGAGACCCAGTACTTC. Translating gives CASSMGVRETQYF.

The chain links TRBV12-5 to TRBJ1-2; D unclear. Trimming took off 2 bases at V and 8 bases at J, with 12 bases between the two ends. The CDR3 consists of 13 residues. From germline, CDR1 is LGHNT and CDR2 FRNRAP. The CDR3 DNA follows: TGTGCTAGTGGTTTGTCCACCATTGGAGGCTACACCTTC. It yields the protein CASGLSTIGGYTF.

The chain joins TRBV7-2 to TRBJ2-5, with 9 nucleotides matching TRBD2. V trimming: 1 base; J trimming: 5 bases; junction bases outside the gene matches: 5. Looked up from germline, CDR1 is SGHTA and CDR2 is FQGNSA. The CDR3 is 15 residues long. The CDR3 region has the DNA TGTGCCAGCAGCTTAGGCGGGGGGGGCCCGGAGACCCAGTACTTC. It encodes CASSLGGGGPETQYF.

The chain combines TRBV3-1 with TRBJ2-6; D ambiguous. The CDR3 has 16 residues. V lost 2 bases to trimming and J lost 4 bases, with 12 bases between them. Per the germline V gene, CDR1 is LGHDT and CDR2 is YNNKEL (reference sequence). The CDR3 bases are TGTGCCAGCAGCCAAAACCTTAGGCCAGGGGCCAACGTCCTGACTTTC. Protein product: CASSQNLRPGANVLTF.

The V and J genes are TRBV9 and TRBJ2-1, with D perhaps matching TRBD2 (5 bases). There are 14 residues in the CDR3. CDR1 is SGDLS, CDR2 YYNGEE, per germline. Trimming removed 3 bases at V and 8 bases at J, with 15 bases between. The CDR3 region has the DNA TGTGCCAGCAGCGCGGACTCACTACGGGATGAGCAGTTCTTC. Protein product: CASSADSLRDEQFF.

To note about this clonotype: The junction differs from germline at one of its ends, possibly a read error. CDR3 loop: CASSYKMDGRGALF. The CDR3, as DNA: TGTGCCAGCAGCTATAAAATGGACGGAAGGGGAGCCCTCTTC. The J gene is TRBJ2-1, the V gene TRBV5-6; D tentatively fits TRBD1 or TRBD2 (5 bases each). Germline CDR1 is SGHDT and CDR2 is YYEEEE. The CDR3 has 14 residues.

The CDR3 nucleotides read TGTGCCAGCAGCGTAGGTCCTAGCGGTCACGGGGAGCTGTTTTTT. Translation: CASSVGPSGHGELFF. The chain couples TRBV9 to TRBJ2-2; 7 nucleotides agree with TRBD2. Germline CDR1 reads SGDLS; CDR2 reads YYNGEE. V shed 0 bases, J shed 7 bases, and the junction held 6 bases outside the gene matches. The CDR3 extends over 15 amino acids.

This clonotype was seen only once. V usage is TRBV5-4 and J usage is TRBJ2-3; D not certain. The CDR3 consists of 14 residues. V dropped 5 bases and J dropped 4 bases, with 14 bases sitting between them. Germline lookup yields CDR1 SGHNT and CDR2 YYREEE (reference sequence). The CDR3 region has the DNA TGTGCCAGCAGGGTTGGCTCTCGAGCAGATACGCAGTATTTT. It codes for CASRVGSRADTQYF.

J is TRBJ2-3 and V is TRBV24-1; D is undetermined. The V gene's germline CDR1 is KGHDR and CDR2 SFDVKD. The CDR3 is 14 residues long. V shed 5 bases and J shed 2 bases, with 10 bases lying between them. The CDR3 coding sequence is TGTGCCACCAGTGGCTCCAGTCCCACAGATACGCAGTATTTT. Protein: CATSGSSPTDTQYF.

This clonotype was counted once. This chain links TRBV20-1 with TRBJ2-1, with a possible D match to TRBD2 (6 bases). From germline, CDR1 is DFQATT and CDR2 SNEGSKA (reference sequence). This CDR3 has 11 amino acids. V lost 6 bases and J lost 9, with 12 bases in between. The CDR3 sequence is CSAGGAVEQFF. The CDR3 DNA reads TGCAGTGCCGGGGGTGCCGTTGAGCAGTTCTTC.

V and J are TRBV3-1 and TRBJ2-3, with 12 bases lining up with TRBD2. The trim removed 4 bases at V and 0 bases at J, leaving 8 bases unmatched. The CDR3 is 18 residues long. Germline V gene data show CDR1 as LGHDT and CDR2 as YNNKEL (reference sequence). CDR3 region: CASSRTLAGGASTDTQYF. The CDR3 DNA reads TGTGCCAGCAGCCGCACACTAGCGGGAGGTGCTAGCACAGATACGCAGTATTTT.

The rearrangement uses TRBV3-1 and TRBJ2-7, with 10 bases identical to TRBD2. With V trimmed by 5 bases and J by 11 bases, 3 bases remained unmatched. This CDR3 spans 11 amino acids. Per germline, CDR1 LGHDT and CDR2 YNNKEL (reference sequence). The chain's CDR3 is CASSSGTSEYF. Written as DNA, the CDR3 is TGTGCCAGCAGCTCCGGGACTAGCGAGTACTTC.

This clonotype was seen a single time. The V and J genes are TRBV29-1 and TRBJ2-5, with D maybe TRBD2 (5 bases). Trimming removed 3 bases from V and 3 bases from J, with 8 bases in between. Per the germline V gene, CDR1 is SQVTM and CDR2 is ANQGSEA. The CDR3 length is 12 residues. CDR3 bases: TGCAGCGTTGATTCCGGGAAAGAGACCCAGTACTTC. Its protein product is CSVDSGKETQYF.

The genes are TRBV9 and TRBJ2-3; weak D call: TRBD1 (5 bases). The V end was cut by 3 bases, the J end by 5 bases, with 7 bases between. This CDR3 region has 12 residues. Germline CDR1 and CDR2: SGDLS and YYNGEE. CDR3 bases: TGTGCCAGCAGCGGGACATTAGATACGCAGTATTTT. It encodes CASSGTLDTQYF.

The chain is built from TRBV27 and TRBJ2-7; D not certain. The CDR3 length is 13 residues. CDR1 and CDR2 (germline): MNHEY, SMNVEV (reference sequence). V lost 7 bases, J lost 2 bases, and 12 bases lay in between. CDR3: CASKNKITYEQYF. Written as DNA, the CDR3 is TGTGCCAGCAAGAATAAGATTACCTACGAGCAGTACTTC.

The chain is built from TRBV11-2 and TRBJ2-1; 8 bases line up with TRBD2. The CDR3 contains 15 residues. CDR1 is SGHAT and CDR2 is FQNNGV in the germline V gene. Unmatched junction bases numbered 10, after V lost 5 bases and J lost 7 bases. In nucleotides, the CDR3 is TGTGCCAGCAGCGACCCCTACGGGGGGGGAAATGAGCAGTTCTTC. It translates to CASSDPYGGGNEQFF.

The chain employs TRBV20-1 and TRBJ2-1; either TRBD1 or TRBD2 may fit D (5 bases each). V gave up 1 base and J gave up 10 bases, with 11 bases separating them. From germline, CDR1 is DFQATT and CDR2 SNEGSKA (reference sequence). CDR3 length: 12 amino acids. The CDR3 is CSARVRGPEQFF. The DNA of the CDR3 is TGCAGTGCTAGAGTAAGGGGACCCGAGCAGTTCTTC.

The genes are TRBV9 and TRBJ2-3; no firm D call. The CDR3 extends over 13 amino acids. V was pared by 3 bases and J by 4 bases, with 9 bases between. The germline CDR1 and CDR2 sequences are SGDLS and YYNGEE. The CDR3 protein is CASSARMADTQYF. The CDR3 DNA follows: TGTGCCAGCAGCGCCCGAATGGCAGATACGCAGTATTTT.

The rearrangement links TRBV19 to TRBJ2-3; 8 nucleotides line up with TRBD2. Germline V gene data show CDR1 as LNHDA and CDR2 as SQIVND (reference sequence). J lost 6 bases, V lost 8 bases, and 16 bases had no gene match. The CDR3 loop spans 16 amino acids. The CDR3 coding sequence is TGTGCCAGTTCCGGACATCACGGGACTAGGGGGGATACGCAGTATTTT. Encoded protein: CASSGHHGTRGDTQYF.

The rearrangement links TRBV7-9 to TRBJ1-2; no definite D call. V lost 5 bases and J 1 base, leaving 5 bases between the germline ends. The length of the CDR3 is 12 residues. Germline CDR1 reads SEHNR; CDR2 reads FQNEAQ (reference sequence). The CDR3 here is CASSEVNYGYTF. Written as DNA, the CDR3 is TGTGCCAGCAGCGAGGTTAACTATGGCTACACCTTC.

V gene TRBV12-3 or TRBV12-4 combines with J gene TRBJ2-7, with TRBD2 matching over 11 bases. The CDR3 consists of 16 residues. V was clipped by 4 bases and J by 4 bases; unmatched bases: 9. The DNA of the CDR3 is TGTGCCAGCAGTTCCGAACTAGCGGGAGATGGGTACGAGCAGTACTTC. It translates to CASSSELAGDGYEQYF.

The rearrangement uses TRBV19 and TRBJ1-6; tentatively, D is TRBD1 (5 bases). Per the germline V gene, CDR1 is LNHDA and CDR2 is SQIVND (reference sequence). The CDR3 has 13 amino acids. The V end lost 11 bases, the J end lost 10 bases, and 18 bases lay between the germline ends. CDR3 sequence reads: CAGNEGIGSPLHF. DNA for the CDR3: TGTGCCGGCAATGAGGGGATCGGGTCACCCCTCCACTTT.

This chain uses TRBV29-1 with TRBJ2-2; D call uncertain. V lost 4 bases to trimming and J lost 0 bases, with 9 bases between them. This CDR3 spans 14 amino acids. The germline V gene encodes CDR1 SQVTM and CDR2 ANQGSEA. CDR3 region: CSVGQLTNTGELFF. Here the CDR3 DNA reads TGCAGCGTTGGCCAGTTAACGAACACCGGGGAGCTGTTTTTT.